This T cell receptor (beta chain) was sequenced during a study of blood T cell repertoires in COVID-19. This clone was found once. Original handling: Reference gene primer amplification gave nucleated cell count estimates. TCRdb keeps only in-frame clones here, not all; method: immunoSEQ multiplex PCR. V and J calls and clone size are as listed in that table; D and trimming were resolved from the DNA. The repertoire includes 490,000 or so clones, roughly nine tenths of them detected once, and 7% to 10% sits in the top ten. Across about two dozen US areas, participants ranged in age from about 18 to 90 years. V dropped 9 bases and J dropped 3; count of bases not matched to a gene: 4. Germline V gene sequence: CDR1 LNHDA, CDR2 SQIVND (reference sequence). The CDR3 totals 14 residues.

This receptor was obtained from a woman in her sixties or seventies who had recovered from COVID-19. The sequenced sample consisted of PBMCs or T cells enriched from blood (not recorded which). This rearrangement joins TRBV19 to TRBJ2-2; 10 bases match TRBD1. CDR3 DNA: TGTGCCAGCCGGGACAGGGGTGACACCGGGGAGCTGTTTTTT. Its translation is CASRDRGDTGELFF.